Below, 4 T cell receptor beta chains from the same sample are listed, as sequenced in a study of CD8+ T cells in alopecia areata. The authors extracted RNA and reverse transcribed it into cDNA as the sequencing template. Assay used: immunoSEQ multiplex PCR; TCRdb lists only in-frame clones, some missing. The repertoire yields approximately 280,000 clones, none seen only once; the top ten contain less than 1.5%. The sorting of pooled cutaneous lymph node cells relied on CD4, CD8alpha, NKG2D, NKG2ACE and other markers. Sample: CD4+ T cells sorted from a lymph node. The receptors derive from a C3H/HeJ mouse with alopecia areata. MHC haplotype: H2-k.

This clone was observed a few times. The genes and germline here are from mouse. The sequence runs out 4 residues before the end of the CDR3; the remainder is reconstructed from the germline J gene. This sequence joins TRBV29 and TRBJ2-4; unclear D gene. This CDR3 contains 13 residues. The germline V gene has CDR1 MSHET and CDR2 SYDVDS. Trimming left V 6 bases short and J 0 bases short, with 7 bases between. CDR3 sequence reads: CASRTSSQNTLYF. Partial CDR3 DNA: TGTGCTAGCAGGACATCTAGTCAAAAC.

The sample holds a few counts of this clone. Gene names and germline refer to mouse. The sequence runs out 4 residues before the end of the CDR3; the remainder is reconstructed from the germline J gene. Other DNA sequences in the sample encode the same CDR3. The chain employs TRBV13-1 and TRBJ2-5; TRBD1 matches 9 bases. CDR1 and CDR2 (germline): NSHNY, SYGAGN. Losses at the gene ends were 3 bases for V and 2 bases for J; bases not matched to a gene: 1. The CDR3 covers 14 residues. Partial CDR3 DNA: TGTGCCAGCAGTGGGGACAGGGTCCAAGAC. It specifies CASSGDRVQD. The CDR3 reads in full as CASSGDRVQDTQYF.

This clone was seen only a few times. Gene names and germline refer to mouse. Here the CDR3 reads CASSPPQGDEQYF. Incomplete CDR3 DNA: TGTGCCAGCAGTCCCCCTCAGGGGGAT. The rearrangement links TRBV19 to TRBJ2-7; 7 nucleotides align to TRBD1. The read finishes 4 residues shy of the CDR3 end, and the germline J gene is used to complete it. CDR1 is FNHDT, CDR2 SITEND, per germline (reference sequence). The CDR3 spans 13 residues.

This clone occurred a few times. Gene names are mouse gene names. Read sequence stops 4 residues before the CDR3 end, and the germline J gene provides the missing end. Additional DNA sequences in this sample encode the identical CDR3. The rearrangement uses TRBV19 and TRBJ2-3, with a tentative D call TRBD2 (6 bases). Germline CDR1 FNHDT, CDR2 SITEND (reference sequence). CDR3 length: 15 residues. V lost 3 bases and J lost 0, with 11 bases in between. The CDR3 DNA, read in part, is TGTGCCAGCAGTACGGGGGGAACTAGTGCAGAA. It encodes CASSTGGTSAE. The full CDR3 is CASSTGGTSAETLYF.